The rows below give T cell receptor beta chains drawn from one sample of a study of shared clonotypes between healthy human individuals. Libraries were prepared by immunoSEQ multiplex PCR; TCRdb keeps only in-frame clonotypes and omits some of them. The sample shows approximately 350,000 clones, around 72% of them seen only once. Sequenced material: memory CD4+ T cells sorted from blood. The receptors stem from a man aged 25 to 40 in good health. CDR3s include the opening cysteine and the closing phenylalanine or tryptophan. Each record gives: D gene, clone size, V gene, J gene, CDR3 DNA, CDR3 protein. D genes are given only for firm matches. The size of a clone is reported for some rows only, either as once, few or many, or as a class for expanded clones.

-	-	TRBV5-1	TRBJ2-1	TGCGCCAGCAGCTTCCTGGGGGTGAACTACAATGAGCAGTTCTTC	CASSFLGVNYNEQFF
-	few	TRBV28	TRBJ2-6	TGTGCCAGCAGCCCTATCTCGGGCCTGACCGGGGCCAACGTCCTGACTTTC	CASSPISGLTGANVLTF
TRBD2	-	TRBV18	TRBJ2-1	TGTGCCAGCTCACCCCCGCTGGGGCAAGGACTAGCGGGAGTCGGTGAGCAGTTCTTC	CASSPPLGQGLAGVGEQFF
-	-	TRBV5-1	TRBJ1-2	TGCGCCAGCAGCTTGCGGACGGATGTCTATGGCTACACCTTC	CASSLRTDVYGYTF
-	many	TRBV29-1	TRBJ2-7	TGCAGCGTCACTAGCAGTTCCTACGAGCAGTACTTC	CSVTSSSYEQYF
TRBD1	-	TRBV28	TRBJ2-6	TGTGCCAGCAATACAGGGGCCTCTGGGGCCAACGTCCTGACTTTC	CASNTGASGANVLTF
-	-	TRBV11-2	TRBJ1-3	TGTGCCAGCAGCTTAGATCTAAGTATGGTTTACTCTGGAAACACCATATATTTT	CASSLDLSMVYSGNTIYF
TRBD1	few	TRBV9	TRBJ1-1	TGTGCCAGCAGCGTAGGTTTAGGGGACAGTGACACTGAAGCTTTCTTT	CASSVGLGDSDTEAFF
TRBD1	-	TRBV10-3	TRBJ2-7	TGTGCCGTCGAAGGGGGCCAGAAAGGCTACGAGCAGTACTTC	CAVEGGQKGYEQYF
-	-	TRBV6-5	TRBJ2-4	TGTGCCAGCAGTTCAGGGGCGCCAAACATTCAGTACTTC	CASSSGAPNIQYF
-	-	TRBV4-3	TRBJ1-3	TGCGCCAGCAGCCAAGTTGTCGCAGGGTTCTCTGGAAACACCATATATTTT	CASSQVVAGFSGNTIYF
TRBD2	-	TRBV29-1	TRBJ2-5	TGCAGCGTTGAAGAAAGGAGCGGGAAGGGGACCCAGTACTTC	CSVEERSGKGTQYF
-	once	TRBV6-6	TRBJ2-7	TGTGCCAGCAGTTACCTAGCGCCCACCTACGAGCAGTACTTC	CASSYLAPTYEQYF
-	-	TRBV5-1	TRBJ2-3	TGCGCCAGCAGCTTGGACAGCACTAGCACAGATACGCAGTATTTT	CASSLDSTSTDTQYF
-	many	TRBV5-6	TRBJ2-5	TGTGCCAGCTCCGGTATTGGGGCCGAGACCCAGTACTTC	CASSGIGAETQYF
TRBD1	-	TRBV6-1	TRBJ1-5	TGTGCCAGCAGTGAACAGGGGGGTCAGCCCCAGCATTTT	CASSEQGGQPQHF
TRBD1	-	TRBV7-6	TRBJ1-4	TGTGCCAGCAGCTTAGTCAGGGGGCCAGCTAATGAAAAACTGTTTTTT	CASSLVRGPANEKLFF
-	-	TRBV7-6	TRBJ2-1	TGTGCCAGCAGCTTAGATCCCACGCCTTCCTACAATGAGCAGTTCTTC	CASSLDPTPSYNEQFF
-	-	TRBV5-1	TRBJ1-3	TGCGCCAGCAGGAAGCAGGGTGAAGGAAACACCATATATTTT	CASRKQGEGNTIYF
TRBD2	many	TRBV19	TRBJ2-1	TGTGCCAGTAGTCGGGGGGGCAATGAGCAGTTCTTC	CASSRGGNEQFF
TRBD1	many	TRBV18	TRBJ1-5	TGTGCCAGCTCGCAGACAGGGGAAGGTCAGCCCCAGCATTTT	CASSQTGEGQPQHF
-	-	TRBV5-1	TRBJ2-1	TGCGCCAGCAGCTTGTCTGGGTTCTACAATGAGCAGTTCTTC	CASSLSGFYNEQFF
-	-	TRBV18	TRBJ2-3	TGTGCCAGCTCACCTGACACAGATACGCAGTATTTT	CASSPDTDTQYF
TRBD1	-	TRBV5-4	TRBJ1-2	TGTGCCAGCAGCTTCACCGGGACAGCCTATGGCTACACCTTC	CASSFTGTAYGYTF
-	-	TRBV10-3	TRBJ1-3	TGTGCCATCAGTGAGTCGGTCTCTGGAAACACCATATATTTT	CAISESVSGNTIYF
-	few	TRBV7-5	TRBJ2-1	TGTGTCAGAAGCTTAGCCTGGACTTCGGAGCAGTTCTTC	CVRSLAWTSEQFF
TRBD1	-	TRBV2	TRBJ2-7	TGTGCCAGCAGCGAACAGGGGCCCGAGGGGGAGCAGTACTTC	CASSEQGPEGEQYF
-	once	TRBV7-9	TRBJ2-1	TGTGCCAGCAGCTTAGATTTCGATGAGCAGTTCTTC	CASSLDFDEQFF
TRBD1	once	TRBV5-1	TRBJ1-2	TGCGCCAGCAGTTACGGACAGGGGTATGGCTACACCTTC	CASSYGQGYGYTF
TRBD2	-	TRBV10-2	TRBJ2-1	TGCGCCAGCAGTGCAGTTCCTAGCGGGACCGGCGGGTACAATGAGCAGTTCTTC	CASSAVPSGTGGYNEQFF
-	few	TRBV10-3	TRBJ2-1	TGTGCCATCAGAAGACCTGAGCAAGGTGAGCAGTTCTTC	CAIRRPEQGEQFF
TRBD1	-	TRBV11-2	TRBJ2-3	TGTGCCAGCAGCCGGTCAGGGGGCGCAGATACGCAGTATTTT	CASSRSGGADTQYF
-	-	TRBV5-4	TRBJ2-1	TGTGCCAGCAGCTTGGCCGTGGGGACCGTCTACAATGAGCAGTTCTTC	CASSLAVGTVYNEQFF
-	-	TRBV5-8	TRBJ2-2	TGTGCCAGCAGCTTGGGGGGTCAGTACACCGGGGAGCTGTTTTTT	CASSLGGQYTGELFF
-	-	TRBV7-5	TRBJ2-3	TGTGTCAGAAGCTTAGCAGATACGCAGTATTTT	CVRSLADTQYF
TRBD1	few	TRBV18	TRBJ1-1	TGTGCCAGCTCACGTTCTACAGGGGGAAACACTGAAGCTTTCTTT	CASSRSTGGNTEAFF
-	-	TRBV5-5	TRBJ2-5	TGTGCCAGCAGGGGGGGACTTTCTGAAGAGACCCAGTACTTC	CASRGGLSEETQYF
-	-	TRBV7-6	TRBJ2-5	TGTGCCAGCAGCTCACTAGTTCGGGAGACCCAGTACTTC	CASSSLVRETQYF
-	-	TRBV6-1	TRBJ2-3	TGTGCCAGCAGTGATGCTCAGGGAGGCACAGATACGCAGTATTTT	CASSDAQGGTDTQYF
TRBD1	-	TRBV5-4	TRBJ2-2	TGTGCCAGCAGCTTTGGACAGGCGAAGAACACCGGGGAGCTGTTTTTT	CASSFGQAKNTGELFF
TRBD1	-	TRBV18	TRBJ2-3	TGTGCCAGCTCACGGGACAGGGGGTCGACAGATACGCAGTATTTT	CASSRDRGSTDTQYF
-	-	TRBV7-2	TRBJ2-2	TGTGCCAGCAGCTTACTTAGCAGGAGGAACACCGGGGAGCTGTTTTTT	CASSLLSRRNTGELFF
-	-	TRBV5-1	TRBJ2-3	TGCGCCAGCAGCGACCAGGGGTGGAGGACAGATACGCAGTATTTT	CASSDQGWRTDTQYF
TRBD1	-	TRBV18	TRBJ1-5	TGTGCCAGCTCGCCTCAACAGGGGGCGGGGGGTCAGCCCCAGCATTTT	CASSPQQGAGGQPQHF
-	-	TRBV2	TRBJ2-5	TGTGCCAGCAGCTTACCCGGAGGGGGGACCCAGTACTTC	CASSLPGGGTQYF
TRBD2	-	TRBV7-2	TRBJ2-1	TGTGCCAGCAGCTTAGCTCCAGGGGGCACTAGCGGGAGGGATCGCGAGCAGTTCTTC	CASSLAPGGTSGRDREQFF
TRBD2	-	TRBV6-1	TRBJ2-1	TGTGCCAGCAGTGAAATGGGGACTAAGCAGTTCTTC	CASSEMGTKQFF
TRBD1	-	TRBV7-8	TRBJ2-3	TGTGCCAGCAGCCAACCGGGGACAGTCACAGATACGCAGTATTTT	CASSQPGTVTDTQYF
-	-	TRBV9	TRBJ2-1	TGTGCCAGCAGCGCGACACAGGGAGGTGAGCAGTTCTTC	CASSATQGGEQFF
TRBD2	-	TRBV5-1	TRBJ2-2	TGCGCCAGCGGCACTAGCGGGAGGGACGGGGAGCTGTTTTTT	CASGTSGRDGELFF
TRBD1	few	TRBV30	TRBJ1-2	TGTGCCTGGAGTGTACGGGACAGTAACTATGGCTACACCTTC	CAWSVRDSNYGYTF
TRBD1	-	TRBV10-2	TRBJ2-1	TGCGCCAGCAGTGAGCGGGAGCGTCAGGGGGCAGGGGAGCAGTTCTTC	CASSERERQGAGEQFF
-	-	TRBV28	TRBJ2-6	TGTGCCAGCAGTTTTGCAGGCGCTAGCGTAGCCAACGTCCTGACTTTC	CASSFAGASVANVLTF
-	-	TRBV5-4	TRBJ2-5	TGTGCCAGCAGCCATGGACGGGGCATCCAAGAGACCCAGTACTTC	CASSHGRGIQETQYF
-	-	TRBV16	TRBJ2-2	TGTGCCAGCAGCCACCAAGACGTTATGGGGGAGCTGTTTTTT	CASSHQDVMGELFF
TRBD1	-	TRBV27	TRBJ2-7	TGTGCCAGCAGTTGGATTCTCCCGGACAGGGACTACGAGCAGTACTTC	CASSWILPDRDYEQYF
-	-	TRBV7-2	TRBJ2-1	TGTGCCAGCAGCTACCGGAGTGGGGCGGCCCCTGGGCAGTTCTTC	CASSYRSGAAPGQFF